This T cell receptor beta chain was identified during a study of ipilimumab plus nivolumab after autologous stem cell transplantation. With 4 bases removed from V and 4 bases from J, the gap between germline ends came to 8 bases. The CDR3 totals 12 residues. Germline V lookup: CDR1 SGHTA, CDR2 FQGNSA. The sample holds a few counts of this clone. The protocol was immunoSEQ multiplex PCR, while the TCRdb copy is restricted to in-frame clones and leaves out a portion. The profile shows fewer than 95,000 clones, about 83% of them singletons. The specimen was PBMCs, collected in a trial of ipilimumab plus nivolumab as post-transplant consolidation. The chain recombines TRBV7-2 with TRBJ2-7; D unresolved. This TCR derives from a male donor with diffuse large B-cell lymphoma. The CDR3 is CASSWTLYEQYF. As DNA, the CDR3 is TGTGCCAGCAGCTGGACCCTATACGAGCAGTACTTC. The whole variable domain, filled in from reference TRBV7-2 and TRBJ2-7, reads GAGVSQSPSNKVTEKGKDVELRCDPISGHTALYWYRQSLGQGLEFLIYFQGNSAPDKSGLPSDRFSAERTGGSVSTLTIQRTQQEDSAVYLCASSWTLYEQYFGPGTRLTVT.